A single TCR beta chain is shown here with its context. RNA totalling about 0.45 to 1 ug underwent reverse transcription with random hexamers. From the immunoSEQ multiplex PCR reads, TCRdb called clonotypes with MiXCR, one entry per CDR3 protein. This table has roughly 330,000 distinct CDR3 sequences, just over 90% appearing once. The data are from a study of CD8 T cells in Susac syndrome. This CDR3 has 17 residues. V shed 0 bases, J shed 3 bases, and the junction held 6 bases outside the gene matches. The germline V gene encodes CDR1 ENHRY and CDR2 SYGVKD. The sequence derives from a human donor with multiple sclerosis. The sequenced sample consisted of CD4+ T cells from PBMCs. The chain uses TRBV10-3 and TRBJ2-1, with TRBD2 matching 9 bases. The CDR3 region is CAISESNGGRGYNEQFF. CDR3 sequence (DNA): TGTGCCATCAGTGAGTCGAACGGCGGGAGGGGCTACAATGAGCAGTTCTTC.